One and the same sample provided the 18 T cell receptor beta chains below, sequenced in a study of T cell responses to AZD1222 COVID-19 vaccine. The protocol was immunoSEQ multiplex PCR, while the TCRdb copy is restricted to in-frame clones and leaves out a portion. The sample lists about 86,000 clones, approximately 90% occurring once. The sequencing here drew on peripheral blood, taken on day 0 of AZD1222 vaccination. All receptors derive from an adult in good health.

This clone was counted a few times. The CDR3 sequence is CASSDGGLHSPLHF. In DNA form, the CDR3 reads TGTGCCAGCTCGGACGGGGGTCTGCATTCACCCCTCCACTTT. J is TRBJ1-6 and V is TRBV7-9, with D perhaps matching TRBD1 (5 bases). Germline CDR1 and CDR2: SEHNR and FQNEAQ (reference sequence). CDR3 size: 14 residues. V was pared by 8 bases and J by 8 bases, with 16 bases between.

A single count supports this clone. The gene calls are TRBV4-2 and TRBJ2-7; 8 bases are a match to TRBD1. This CDR3 comprises 16 residues. Germline V gives CDR1 LGHNA, CDR2 YNFKEQ. The ends lost 1 base at V and 1 base at J; junction bases unmatched: 6. Here the CDR3 reads CASSQGPTGGSYEQYF. The CDR3 DNA is TGTGCCAGCAGCCAAGGTCCCACAGGGGGTTCCTACGAGCAGTACTTC.

The V call is TRBV6-2 or TRBV6-3, the J call TRBJ1-6; D remains ambiguous. The CDR3 consists of 13 residues. V was cut by 2 bases and J by 13 bases, with 12 bases left in between. Germline CDR1 reads MNHEY; CDR2 reads SVGEGT. CDR3: CASSYDGLSPLHF. The CDR3 DNA follows: TGTGCCAGCAGTTACGACGGCTTGAGCCCCCTCCACTTT.

The V and J genes are TRBV7-2 and TRBJ2-5; 7 bases agree with TRBD2. Germline V gene data show CDR1 as SGHTA and CDR2 as FQGNSA. V lost 0 bases and J lost 2; bases outside the gene matches: 0. The CDR3 has 14 amino acids. The CDR3 loop reads CASSLAGGQETQYF. The CDR3, as DNA: TGTGCCAGCAGCTTAGCGGGGGGGCAAGAGACCCAGTACTTC.

The gene calls are TRBV30 and TRBJ1-4, with a possible D match to TRBD1 (5 bases). Deletions cut 4 bases from V and 6 bases from J, with 9 bases between. The CDR3 extends over 12 amino acids. Germline-derived CDR1 and CDR2 are GTSNPN and SVGIG (reference sequence). This CDR3 is CAWKRGDEKLFF. For the CDR3, the DNA is TGTGCCTGGAAGAGGGGAGATGAAAAACTGTTTTTT.

The J gene is TRBJ1-1, the V gene TRBV12-3 or TRBV12-4; perhaps TRBD1 as D (5 bases). The CDR3 runs 13 residues. Deletions cut 11 bases from V and 8 bases from J, with 21 bases between. The CDR3 here is CAGSNWGVTEAFF. In DNA, the CDR3 is TGTGCCGGCTCAAATTGGGGGGTTACCGAAGCTTTCTTT.

The rearrangement joins TRBV7-2 to TRBJ1-1; 7 nucleotides match TRBD1. The CDR3 contains 15 residues. Germline lookup yields CDR1 SGHTA and CDR2 FQGNSA. The trim removed 4 bases at V and 0 bases at J, leaving 5 bases unmatched. The CDR3 loop reads CASSWRTGVNTEAFF. DNA for the CDR3: TGTGCCAGCAGCTGGAGGACAGGCGTGAACACTGAAGCTTTCTTT.

This sequence joins TRBV5-1 and TRBJ1-1; TRBD1 matches 10 bases. The CDR3 covers 16 residues. The V and J ends lost 3 bases and 6 bases, in that order; junction bases with no gene match: 11. Per germline, CDR1 SGHRS and CDR2 YFSETQ. CDR3 in DNA: TGCGCCAGCAGCTCCCCTACCGGGACAGGGGAAGCTGAAGCTTTCTTT. Its protein is CASSSPTGTGEAEAFF. The complete variable domain, with remaining parts taken from reference TRBV5-1 and TRBJ1-1, reads KAGVTQTPRYLIKTRGQQVTLSCSPISGHRSVSWYQQTPGQGLQFLFEYFSETQRNKGNFPGRFSGRQFSNSRSEMNVSTLELGDSALYLCASSSPTGTGEAEAFFGQGTRLTVV.

V usage is TRBV7-6 and J usage is TRBJ2-1; 8 bases match TRBD2. This CDR3 is 16 amino acids long. CDR1 and CDR2 from the germline V gene are SGHVS and FNYEAQ. V shed 2 bases and J 6 bases; nucleotides not matched to a gene: 9. Here the CDR3 reads CASSLIAGPFGNEQFF. The CDR3, as DNA: TGTGCCAGCAGCTTAATAGCGGGACCCTTCGGCAATGAGCAGTTCTTC.

V is TRBV27 and J is TRBJ2-7; no definite D call. CDR1 MNHEY and CDR2 SMNVEV come from the germline V gene (reference sequence). The ends were cut back, 5 bases at V and 0 bases at J, with 11 bases in the middle. The CDR3 sequence is 14 residues long. CDR3 DNA: TGTGCCAGCAGTCTAGACCGAGTCTCCTACGAGCAGTACTTC. Its translation: CASSLDRVSYEQYF.

V gene TRBV6-2 or TRBV6-3 combines with J gene TRBJ1-1; D perhaps matches TRBD1 (5 bases). The germline gives CDR1 MNHEY, CDR2 SVGEGT. The CDR3 runs to 15 residues. V was cut by 2 bases and J by 1 base, with 11 bases left in between. The CDR3 nucleotides read TGTGCCAGCAGTTACGGGACCGATTGGAACACTGAAGCTTTCTTT. It specifies CASSYGTDWNTEAFF.

The gene calls are TRBV19 and TRBJ1-2, with D possibly TRBD1 on 5 matching bases. CDR1 and CDR2 from the germline V gene are LNHDA and SQIVND (reference sequence). V was trimmed by 5 bases and J by 2 bases, leaving 21 bases between them. The CDR3 runs to 17 residues. This chain's CDR3 is CASSPAGPGSGNYGYTF. The CDR3 nucleotides read TGTGCCAGTAGTCCCGCGGGCCCAGGGAGTGGCAACTATGGCTACACCTTC.

This chain connects TRBV28 to TRBJ1-1; perhaps TRBD1 as D (5 bases). V lost 4 bases, J lost 5 bases, and 23 bases lay in between. CDR1 and CDR2 (germline): MDHEN, SYDVKM. The CDR3 is made up of 17 amino acids. The CDR3 here is CASSWGSRPPGGTEAFF. The DNA for the CDR3 is TGTGCCAGCAGTTGGGGGTCACGGCCTCCTGGAGGGACTGAAGCTTTCTTT.

This chain links TRBV5-1 with TRBJ1-6, with 8 bases identical to TRBD1. Germline CDR1 reads SGHRS; CDR2 reads YFSETQ. The CDR3 has 15 amino acids. V gave up 4 bases and J gave up 6 bases; unmatched junction bases: 6. CDR3 DNA sequence: TGCGCCAGCAGCACCGGACAGGGACCTAATTCACCCCTCCACTTT. Its protein product is CASSTGQGPNSPLHF.

The chain combines TRBV11-2 with TRBJ1-5; D not certain. Germline assignment: CDR1 SGHAT and CDR2 FQNNGV. Trimming stripped 2 bases from V and 1 base from J, with 6 bases between. The length of the CDR3 is 14 residues. CDR3 region: CASSLYGSNQPQHF. The CDR3 DNA reads TGTGCCAGCAGCTTATATGGGAGCAATCAGCCCCAGCATTTT.

The chain recombines TRBV11-2 with TRBJ2-2, with D maybe TRBD1 (6 bases). Trimming stripped 4 bases from V and 0 bases from J, with 6 bases between. The germline V gene encodes CDR1 SGHAT and CDR2 FQNNGV. This CDR3 has 14 residues. The CDR3 sequence is CASSWTANTGELFF. The CDR3, as DNA: TGTGCCAGCAGCTGGACAGCGAACACCGGGGAGCTGTTTTTT.

The chain is built from TRBV5-1 and TRBJ2-2; 7 nucleotides line up with TRBD1. From germline, CDR1 is SGHRS and CDR2 YFSETQ. The V and J ends lost 3 bases and 5 bases, in that order; junction bases with no gene match: 13. The CDR3 is made up of 17 amino acids. In nucleotides, the CDR3 is TGCGCCAGCAGCTCACCGAGGACAGGCGGCGGGACCGGGGAGCTGTTTTTT. This gives the protein CASSSPRTGGGTGELFF.

Concerning this clone: Within the sample, other DNA sequences also encode this same CDR3. The chain has TRBV11-2 and TRBJ2-5; no reliable D call. This CDR3 comprises 13 residues. V lost 1 base, J lost 2 bases, and 5 bases lay in between. Germline CDR1 reads SGHAT; CDR2 reads FQNNGV. CDR3 in amino acids: CASSLGRQETQYF. For the CDR3, the DNA is TGTGCCAGCAGCTTAGGCAGACAAGAGACCCAGTACTTC.